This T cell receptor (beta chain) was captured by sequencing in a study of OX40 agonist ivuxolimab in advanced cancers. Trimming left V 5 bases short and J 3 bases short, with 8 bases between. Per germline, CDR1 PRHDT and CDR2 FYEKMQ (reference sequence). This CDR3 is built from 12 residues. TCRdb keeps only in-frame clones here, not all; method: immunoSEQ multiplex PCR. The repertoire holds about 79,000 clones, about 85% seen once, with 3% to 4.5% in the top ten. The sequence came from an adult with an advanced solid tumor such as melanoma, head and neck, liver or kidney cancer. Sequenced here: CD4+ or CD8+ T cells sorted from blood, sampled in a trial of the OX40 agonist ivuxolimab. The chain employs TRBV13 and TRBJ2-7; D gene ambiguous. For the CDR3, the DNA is TGTGCCAGCAGCGTACTGAGCTACGAGCAGTACTTC. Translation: CASSVLSYEQYF. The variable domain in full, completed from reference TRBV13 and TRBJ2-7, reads AAGVIQSPRHLIKEKRETATLKCYPIPRHDTVYWYQQGPGQDPQFLISFYEKMQSDKGSIPDRFSAQQFSDYHSELNMSSLELGDSALYFCASSVLSYEQYFGPGTRLTVT.